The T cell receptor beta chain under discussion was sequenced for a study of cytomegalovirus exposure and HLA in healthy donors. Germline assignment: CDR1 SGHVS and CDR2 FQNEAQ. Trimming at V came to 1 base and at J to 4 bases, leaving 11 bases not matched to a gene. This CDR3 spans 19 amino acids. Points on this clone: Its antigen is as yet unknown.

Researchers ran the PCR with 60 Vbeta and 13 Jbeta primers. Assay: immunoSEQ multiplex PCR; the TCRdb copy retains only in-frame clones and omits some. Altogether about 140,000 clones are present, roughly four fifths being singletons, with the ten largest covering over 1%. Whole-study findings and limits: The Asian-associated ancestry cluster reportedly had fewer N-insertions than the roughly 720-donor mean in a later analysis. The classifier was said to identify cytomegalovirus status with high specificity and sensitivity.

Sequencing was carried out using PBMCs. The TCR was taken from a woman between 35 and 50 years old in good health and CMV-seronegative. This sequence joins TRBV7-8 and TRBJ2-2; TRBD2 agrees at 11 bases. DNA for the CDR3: TGTGCCAGCAGCTTAGTTGAGACTAGCGGGGTTCTCTTCACCGGGGAGCTGTTTTTT. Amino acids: CASSLVETSGVLFTGELFF.